Following are 10 T cell receptor beta chains from one sample sequenced in a study of shared clonotypes between healthy human individuals. Only in-frame clones appear in the TCRdb table, and some are missing; sequencing was by immunoSEQ multiplex PCR. The sample records 400,000 to 500,000 clones, 79% being singletons. The sequencing input was PBMCs. These receptors all stem from a woman aged 35 to 49 in good health. Some clones in this sample may be carry-over from other donors' samples.

The J gene is TRBJ1-2, the V gene TRBV30; possibly TRBD1 for D (5 bases). Trimming shortened V by 2 bases and J by 1 base, and 8 bases separated the two germline ends. CDR1 is GTSNPN, CDR2 SVGIG, per germline (reference sequence). This CDR3 contains 13 residues. The CDR3 bases are TGTGCCTGGAGTAAGGGGAGTAACTATGGCTACACCTTC. It is translated as CAWSKGSNYGYTF.

This clone was seen a few times. The rearrangement joins TRBV13 to TRBJ1-4; weak D call: TRBD1 (6 bases). Trimming stripped 5 bases from V and 7 bases from J, with 14 bases between. Germline assignment: CDR1 PRHDT and CDR2 FYEKMQ (reference sequence). The CDR3 spans 14 residues. CDR3 residues: CASSTIRGSEKLFF. CDR3 sequence (DNA): TGTGCCAGCAGCACGATAAGGGGGAGTGAAAAACTGTTTTTT.

The chain couples TRBV7-3 to TRBJ2-3, with a tentative D call TRBD1 (6 bases). This CDR3 spans 14 amino acids. Germline CDR1 SGHTA, CDR2 FQGTGA. V was shortened by 5 bases and J by 2 bases, with 11 bases between the two germline ends. CDR3 sequence: CASSPQGNTDTQYF. The CDR3 region has the DNA TGTGCCAGCAGCCCACAGGGTAACACAGATACGCAGTATTTT.

The gene calls are TRBV7-2 and TRBJ2-7, with 7 bases lining up with TRBD2. Germline assignment: CDR1 SGHTA and CDR2 FQGNSA. J was trimmed by 3 bases and V by 3 bases; bases with no gene match: 5. The CDR3 contains 14 residues. This CDR3 reads CASSFQGGDYEQYF. Here the CDR3 DNA reads TGTGCCAGCAGCTTTCAGGGAGGGGACTACGAGCAGTACTTC.

The J gene is TRBJ2-1, the V gene TRBV4-3; TRBD2 matches at 7 bases. Trimming cost V 0 bases and J 0 bases; bases outside gene matches: 2. The CDR3 runs 16 residues. Germline assignment: CDR1 LGHNA and CDR2 YSLEER. The CDR3 bases are TGCGCCAGCAGCCAAGACTGGGACTACTCCTACAATGAGCAGTTCTTC. It yields the protein CASSQDWDYSYNEQFF.

The rearrangement joins TRBV5-1 to TRBJ2-5; unclear D gene. The CDR3 is 15 residues long. Trimming took 1 base from V and 4 from J, leaving 14 bases between them. Germline CDR1 SGHRS, CDR2 YFSETQ. The chain's CDR3 is CASSLLGNRAETQYF. The DNA for the CDR3 is TGCGCCAGCAGCTTGTTGGGTAACAGAGCAGAGACCCAGTACTTC. The full variable domain, completed using reference TRBV5-1 and TRBJ2-5, is KAGVTQTPRYLIKTRGQQVTLSCSPISGHRSVSWYQQTPGQGLQFLFEYFSETQRNKGNFPGRFSGRQFSNSRSEMNVSTLELGDSALYLCASSLLGNRAETQYFGPGTRLLVL.

In this sample, this clone turned up a few times. The rearrangement uses TRBV7-3 and TRBJ2-1; a weak D match, TRBD2 (6 bases). Germline V lookup: CDR1 SGHTA, CDR2 FQGTGA. The V gene lost 5 bases and the J gene lost 9 bases, with 17 bases spanning the gap. The CDR3 extends over 14 amino acids. CDR3 protein: CASSPGASEPEQFF. CDR3 DNA: TGTGCCAGCAGCCCCGGAGCTAGCGAGCCTGAGCAGTTCTTC.

In this sample, this clone turned up once. This chain joins TRBV10-1 and TRBJ2-6; 9 bases fit TRBD1. The germline CDR1 and CDR2 sequences are WNHNN and SYGVQD (reference sequence). The CDR3 loop spans 15 amino acids. V shed 6 bases and J 1 base; nucleotides not matched to a gene: 1. CDR3 sequence (DNA): TGCGCCAGCAGGGGACAGGGTTCTGGGGCCAACGTCCTGACTTTC. Amino acid sequence: CASRGQGSGANVLTF.

CDR3 protein: CASSSQMGTEAFF. In DNA, the CDR3 is TGTGCCAGCAGCTCCCAAATGGGCACTGAAGCTTTCTTT. V is TRBV7-6 and J is TRBJ1-1, with D uncertain. The CDR3 length is 13 residues. Germline CDR1 is SGHVS and CDR2 is FNYEAQ. Trimming pared 4 bases from V and 4 bases from J, leaving 10 bases between. Filled out from reference TRBV7-6 and TRBJ1-1, the complete variable domain reads GAGVSQSPRYKVTKRGQDVALRCDPISGHVSLYWYRQALGQGPEFLTYFNYEAQQDKSGLPNDRFSAERPEGSISTLTIQRTEQRDSAMYRCASSSQMGTEAFFGQGTRLTVV.

The V call is TRBV2, the J call TRBJ2-5; D is undetermined. The CDR3 length is 14 residues. Germline-derived CDR1 and CDR2 are SNHLY and FYNNEI. V was clipped by 7 bases and J by 1 base, with 13 bases between them. CDR3 residues: CASMGSLSQETQYF. The CDR3 nucleotides are TGTGCCAGCATGGGTAGCTTGAGCCAAGAGACCCAGTACTTC.